A single sample is the source of the 21 T cell receptor beta chains below, sequenced in a study of CD8+ T cells in alopecia areata (dated by TCRdb to 2016 to 2018). The sample's time point label, decoded: roughly 26 weeks on oral tofacitinib. The treatment or condition label of this sample denotes: oral pan-JAK inhibitor, 5-10 mg twice daily. The library was made by the immunoSEQ multiplex PCR assay. RNA was extracted from all samples and reverse transcribed into cDNA as template for TCR sequencing. Held by TCRdb, this immuneACCESS table contains in-frame sequences only and omits some clones. Under half of the omission traces to an unresolved V gene where checked; the cause of the rest is unknown. A total of 90,000 or so clones appear in this sample, about 44% of them only once. The top ten clonotypes cover 15% to 20% of the sample. Source: CD8+ T cells sorted from blood, taken at week 24, from a patient treated with tofacitinib. All receptors derive from a human donor with alopecia areata.

The chain uses TRBV7-9 and TRBJ2-3; D possibly corresponds to TRBD1 (6 bases). V was clipped by 6 bases and J by 2 bases, with 18 bases between them. The germline V gene has CDR1 SEHNR and CDR2 FQNEAQ (reference sequence). The CDR3 extends over 16 amino acids. CDR3 sequence: CASRLTGSRNTDTQYF. As DNA, the CDR3 is TGTGCCAGCAGATTAACAGGGTCCCGCAACACAGATACGCAGTATTTT. Variable domain in full (rest from reference TRBV7-9 and TRBJ2-3): DTGVSQNPRHKITKRGQNVTFRCDPISEHNRLYWYRQTLGQGPEFLTYFQNEAQLEKSRLLSDRFSAERPKGSFSTLEIQRTEQGDSAMYLCASRLTGSRNTDTQYFGPGTRLTVL.

J is TRBJ2-1 and V is TRBV14, with D unclear. Trimming took off 8 bases at V and 0 bases at J, with 5 bases between the two ends. From germline, CDR1 is SGHDN and CDR2 FVKESK. This CDR3 has 12 residues. CDR3 nucleotides: TGTGCCAGCGCGTTCTCCTACAATGAGCAGTTCTTC. It yields the protein CASAFSYNEQFF.

This clone was detected a few times. The chain uses TRBV30 and TRBJ1-2; no clear D. Trimming took 2 bases from V and 10 from J, leaving 14 bases between them. The V gene's germline CDR1 is GTSNPN and CDR2 SVGIG (reference sequence). The CDR3 sequence is 12 residues long. The CDR3 here is CAWSPGRAYYTF. In DNA form, the CDR3 reads TGTGCCTGGAGTCCGGGGAGGGCCTACTACACCTTC.

The chain combines TRBV27 with TRBJ1-2; 7 bases align to TRBD1. The CDR3 covers 13 residues. Germline V gene data show CDR1 as MNHEY and CDR2 as SMNVEV (reference sequence). Trimming took 5 bases from V and 4 from J; bases not matched to a gene: 4. The CDR3 loop reads CASSPRGGYGYTF. The DNA for the CDR3 is TGTGCCAGCAGTCCCAGGGGGGGCTATGGCTACACCTTC.

In its sample, this clone was seen a few times. The chain recombines TRBV5-1 with TRBJ2-1, with D perhaps matching TRBD2 (5 bases). V gave up 2 bases and J gave up 5 bases, with 8 bases separating them. Germline CDR1 is SGHRS and CDR2 is YFSETQ. The CDR3 is 13 residues long. CDR3 coding DNA: TGCGCCAGCAGCTTCAGGCGGGACAATGAGCAGTTCTTC. It is translated as CASSFRRDNEQFF.

The chain carries TRBV7-9 and TRBJ2-7, with 7 bases that match TRBD1. The CDR3 length is 12 residues. V lost 5 bases and J lost 5; bases outside the gene matches: 3. Germline V gene lookup returns CDR1 SEHNR and CDR2 FQNEAQ (reference sequence). This chain's CDR3 is CASSPTGDEQYF. The CDR3 nucleotides read TGTGCCAGCAGCCCCACAGGGGACGAGCAGTACTTC. Full variable domain (remainder filled in from reference TRBV7-9 and TRBJ2-7): DTGVSQNPRHKITKRGQNVTFRCDPISEHNRLYWYRQTLGQGPEFLTYFQNEAQLEKSRLLSDRFSAERPKGSFSTLEIQRTEQGDSAMYLCASSPTGDEQYFGPGTRLTVT.

This chain connects TRBV5-1 to TRBJ2-1; no definite D call. Trimming cost V 4 bases and J 7 bases, with 9 bases left between them. This CDR3 has 12 residues. CDR1 SGHRS and CDR2 YFSETQ come from the germline V gene. CDR3 loop: CASSPAQNEQFF. The CDR3 DNA reads as TGCGCCAGCAGCCCGGCTCAGAATGAGCAGTTCTTC.

The chain combines TRBV18 with TRBJ2-7; the D gene is possibly TRBD2 (5 bases). The V and J ends lost 6 bases and 3 bases respectively, with 12 bases between them. CDR1 KGHSH and CDR2 LQKENI come from the germline V gene. The CDR3 spans 13 residues. For the CDR3, the DNA is TGTGCCAGCTCGGACGGGGAACGCTACGAGCAGTACTTC. This sequence encodes CASSDGERYEQYF.

The rearrangement links TRBV7-9 to TRBJ2-1, with D perhaps assigned TRBD1 or TRBD2 (5 bases each). Germline CDR1 reads SEHNR; CDR2 reads FQNEAQ (reference sequence). V lost 1 base and J lost 8, with 9 bases in between. CDR3 length: 13 amino acids. The DNA for the CDR3 is TGTGCCAGCAGCTTAGTCGGGGCTGATGAGCAGTTCTTC. It specifies CASSLVGADEQFF.

This chain connects TRBV7-6 to TRBJ2-7; D is ambiguous. Per the germline V gene, CDR1 is SGHVS and CDR2 is FNYEAQ. The CDR3 loop spans 14 amino acids. Trimming took off 4 bases at V and 5 bases at J, with 15 bases between the two ends. The CDR3 sequence is CASSSRVGSDEQYF. The CDR3 DNA sequence: TGTGCCAGCAGCTCGCGTGTGGGTTCTGACGAGCAGTACTTC.

The genes are TRBV2 and TRBJ1-5; D call uncertain. Per germline, CDR1 SNHLY and CDR2 FYNNEI. V gave up 8 bases and J gave up 9 bases, with 14 bases separating them. CDR3 length: 12 amino acids. In nucleotides, the CDR3 is TGTGCCAGCTCACAGTTGACTGGGCCCCAGCATTTT. This sequence encodes CASSQLTGPQHF.

This clone appeared a few times. At one of its ends the junction is not consistent with the germline gene, which may arise from a read error. The V call is TRBV10-3, the J call TRBJ2-7; maybe TRBD1 (7 bases). CDR1 is ENHRY, CDR2 SYGVKD, per germline. The CDR3 extends over 15 amino acids. The CDR3, as DNA: TGTGCCAGCAGTGAAGCGGAGGGGGCGGTATACGAGCAGTACTTC. Translated: CASSEAEGAVYEQYF.

This clone appeared many times. The V gene is TRBV4-1, the J gene TRBJ2-7, with D perhaps TRBD2 (6 bases). The ends were cut back, 4 bases at V and 4 bases at J, with 17 bases in the middle. This CDR3 is 15 amino acids long. Germline CDR1 MGHRA, CDR2 YSYEKL. The CDR3 DNA reads TGCGCCAGCAGCCCAGAGGGGACTCCCGGTTACGAGCAGTACTTC. Amino acid sequence: CASSPEGTPGYEQYF.

The chain employs TRBV9 and TRBJ1-2; weak D call: TRBD1 (6 bases). The CDR3 has 13 residues. The V gene lost 3 bases and the J gene lost 6 bases, with 12 bases spanning the gap. Germline loops: CDR1 SGDLS, CDR2 YYNGEE. The CDR3 DNA sequence: TGTGCCAGCAGCGACCAGGGGTGGGATGGCTACACCTTC. This gives the protein CASSDQGWDGYTF.

This clone has just a few counts. The V call is TRBV7-3, the J call TRBJ2-1; 9 bases are a match to TRBD2. The trim removed 4 bases at V and 2 bases at J, leaving 3 bases unmatched. The germline CDR1 and CDR2 sequences are SGHTA and FQGTGA. The CDR3 extends over 15 amino acids. The CDR3 sequence is CASSSTSGPYNEQFF. Written as DNA, the CDR3 is TGTGCCAGCAGCTCGACTAGCGGACCCTACAATGAGCAGTTCTTC.

The chain carries TRBV4-1 and TRBJ2-7; unclear D gene. The CDR3 loop spans 15 amino acids. Trimming removed 0 bases from V and 2 bases from J, with 11 bases in between. In germline, CDR1 is MGHRA, CDR2 YSYEKL. The CDR3 is CASSQDGEEPYEQYF. CDR3 coding DNA: TGCGCCAGCAGCCAAGATGGTGAAGAGCCCTACGAGCAGTACTTC.

This clone occurred a few times. V is TRBV15 and J is TRBJ2-5; 7 nucleotides match TRBD2. Trimming took 8 bases from V and 3 from J; bases not matched to a gene: 9. The CDR3 covers 14 residues. Germline V gives CDR1 LNHNV, CDR2 YYDKDF (reference sequence). CDR3 amino acids: CATRRGDAEETQYF. The CDR3 bases are TGTGCCACCCGTCGGGGGGACGCGGAAGAGACCCAGTACTTC.

The chain employs TRBV19 and TRBJ2-5; D gene ambiguous. Trimming cost V 3 bases and J 0 bases, with 11 bases left between them. The CDR3 consists of 15 residues. Looked up from germline, CDR1 is LNHDA and CDR2 is SQIVND (reference sequence). The CDR3 region is CASSIILGYQETQYF. The CDR3 bases are TGTGCCAGTAGTATTATTCTCGGCTACCAAGAGACCCAGTACTTC.

The rearrangement uses TRBV7-3 and TRBJ2-3; tentative D call: TRBD1 (6 bases). V was pared by 4 bases and J by 6 bases, with 11 bases between. This CDR3 has 13 residues. Germline assignment: CDR1 SGHTA and CDR2 FQGTGA. The CDR3 sequence: CASSSIRGDTQYF. In DNA form, the CDR3 reads TGTGCCAGCAGCTCGATCAGGGGTGATACGCAGTATTTT. Combining the CDR3 with reference TRBV7-3 and TRBJ2-3 gives the whole variable domain GAGVSQTPSNKVTEKGKYVELRCDPISGHTALYWYRQSLGQGPEFLIYFQGTGAADDSGLPNDRFFAVRPEGSVSTLKIQRTERGDSAVYLCASSSIRGDTQYFGPGTRLTVL.

The chain links TRBV7-8 to TRBJ2-1; D gene uncertain. V shed 5 bases and J shed 7 bases, with 9 bases lying between them. Per the germline V gene, CDR1 is SGHVS and CDR2 is FQNEAQ. The CDR3 has 12 residues. This chain's CDR3 is CASSPAVNEQFF. As DNA, the CDR3 is TGTGCCAGCAGCCCCGCGGTGAATGAGCAGTTCTTC.

The J gene is TRBJ1-1, the V gene TRBV29-1; 9 nucleotides match TRBD1. V lost 3 bases and J lost 2; bases outside the gene matches: 4. The CDR3 contains 14 residues. Per the germline V gene, CDR1 is SQVTM and CDR2 is ANQGSEA. CDR3 DNA sequence: TGCAGCGTTGATGGACAGGGGACTAACACTGAAGCTTTCTTT. It yields the protein CSVDGQGTNTEAFF.